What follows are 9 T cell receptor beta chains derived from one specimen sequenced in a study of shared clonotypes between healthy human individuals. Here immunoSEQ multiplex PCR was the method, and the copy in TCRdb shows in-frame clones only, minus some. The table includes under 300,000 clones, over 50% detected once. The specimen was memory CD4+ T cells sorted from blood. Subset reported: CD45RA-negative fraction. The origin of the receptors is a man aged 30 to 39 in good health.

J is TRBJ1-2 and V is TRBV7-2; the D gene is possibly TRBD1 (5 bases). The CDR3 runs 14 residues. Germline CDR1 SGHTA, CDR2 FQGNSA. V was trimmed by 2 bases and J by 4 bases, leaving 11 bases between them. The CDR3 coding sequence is TGTGCCAGCAGCTTAATAGGGGAGGTCTATGGCTACACCTTC. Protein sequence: CASSLIGEVYGYTF.

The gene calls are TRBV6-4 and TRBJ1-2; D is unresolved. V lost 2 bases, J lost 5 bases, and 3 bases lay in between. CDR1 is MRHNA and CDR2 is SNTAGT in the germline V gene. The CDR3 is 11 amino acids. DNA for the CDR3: TGTGCCAGCAGTGACCTGTATGGCTACACCTTC. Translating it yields CASSDLYGYTF.

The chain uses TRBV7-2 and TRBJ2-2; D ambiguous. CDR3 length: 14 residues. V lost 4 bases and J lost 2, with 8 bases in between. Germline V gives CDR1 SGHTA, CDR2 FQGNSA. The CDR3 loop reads CASSSSINTGELFF. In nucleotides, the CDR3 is TGTGCCAGCAGCTCTTCGATAAACACCGGGGAGCTGTTTTTT.

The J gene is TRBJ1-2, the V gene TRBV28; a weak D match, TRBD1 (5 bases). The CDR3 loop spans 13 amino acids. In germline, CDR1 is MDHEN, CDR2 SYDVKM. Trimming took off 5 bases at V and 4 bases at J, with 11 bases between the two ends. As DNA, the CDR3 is TGTGCCAGCAGTGCATCGACAGTCTATGGCTACACCTTC. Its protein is CASSASTVYGYTF.

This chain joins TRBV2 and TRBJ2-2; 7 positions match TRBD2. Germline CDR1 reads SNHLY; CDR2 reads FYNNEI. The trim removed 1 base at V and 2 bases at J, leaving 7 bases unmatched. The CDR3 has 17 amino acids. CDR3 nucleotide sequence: TGTGCCAGCAGTGAAGAAAGGGTGGGACTAAACACCGGGGAGCTGTTTTTT. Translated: CASSEERVGLNTGELFF.

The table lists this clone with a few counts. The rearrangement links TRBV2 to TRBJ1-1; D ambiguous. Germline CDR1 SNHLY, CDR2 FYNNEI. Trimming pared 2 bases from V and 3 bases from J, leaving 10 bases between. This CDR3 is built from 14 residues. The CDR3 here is CASSEQGRDTEAFF. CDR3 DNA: TGTGCCAGCAGTGAACAAGGGAGGGACACTGAAGCTTTCTTT.

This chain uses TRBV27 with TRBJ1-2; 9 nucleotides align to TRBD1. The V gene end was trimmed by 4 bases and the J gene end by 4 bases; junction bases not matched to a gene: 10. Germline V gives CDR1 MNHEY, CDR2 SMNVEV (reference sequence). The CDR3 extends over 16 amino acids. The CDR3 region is CASSYAPGQGGYGYTF. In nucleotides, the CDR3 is TGTGCCAGCAGTTACGCCCCGGGACAGGGAGGCTATGGCTACACCTTC.

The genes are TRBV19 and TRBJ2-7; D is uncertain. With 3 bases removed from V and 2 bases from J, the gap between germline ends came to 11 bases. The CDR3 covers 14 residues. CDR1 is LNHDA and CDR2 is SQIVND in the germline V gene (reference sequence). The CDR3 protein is CASSIGRKAYEQYF. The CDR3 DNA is TGTGCCAGTAGTATCGGACGGAAAGCCTACGAGCAGTACTTC. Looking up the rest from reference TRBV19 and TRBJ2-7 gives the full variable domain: DGGITQSPKYLFRKEGQNVTLSCEQNLNHDAMYWYRQDPGQGLRLIYYSQIVNDFQKGDIAEGYSVSREKKESFPLTVTSAQKNPTAFYLCASSIGRKAYEQYFGPGTRLTVT.

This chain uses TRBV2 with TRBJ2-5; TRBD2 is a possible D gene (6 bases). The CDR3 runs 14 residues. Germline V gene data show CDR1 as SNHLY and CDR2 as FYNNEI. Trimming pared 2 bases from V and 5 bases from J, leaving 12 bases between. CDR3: CASSERVGRETQYF. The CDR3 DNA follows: TGTGCCAGCAGTGAAAGGGTAGGGAGGGAGACCCAGTACTTC.